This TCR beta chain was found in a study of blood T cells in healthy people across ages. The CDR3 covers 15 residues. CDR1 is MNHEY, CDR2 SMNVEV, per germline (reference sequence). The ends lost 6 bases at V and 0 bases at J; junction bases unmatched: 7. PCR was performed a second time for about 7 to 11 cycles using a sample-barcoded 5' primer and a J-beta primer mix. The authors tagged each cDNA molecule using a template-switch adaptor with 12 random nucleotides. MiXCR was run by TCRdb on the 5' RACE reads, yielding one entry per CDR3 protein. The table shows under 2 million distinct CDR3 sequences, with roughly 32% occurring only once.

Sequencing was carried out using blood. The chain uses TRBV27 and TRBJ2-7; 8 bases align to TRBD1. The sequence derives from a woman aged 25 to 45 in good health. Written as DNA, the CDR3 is TGTGCCAGCAGCGCACTGGGACAGGCCTCCTACGAGCAGTACTTC. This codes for CASSALGQASYEQYF.